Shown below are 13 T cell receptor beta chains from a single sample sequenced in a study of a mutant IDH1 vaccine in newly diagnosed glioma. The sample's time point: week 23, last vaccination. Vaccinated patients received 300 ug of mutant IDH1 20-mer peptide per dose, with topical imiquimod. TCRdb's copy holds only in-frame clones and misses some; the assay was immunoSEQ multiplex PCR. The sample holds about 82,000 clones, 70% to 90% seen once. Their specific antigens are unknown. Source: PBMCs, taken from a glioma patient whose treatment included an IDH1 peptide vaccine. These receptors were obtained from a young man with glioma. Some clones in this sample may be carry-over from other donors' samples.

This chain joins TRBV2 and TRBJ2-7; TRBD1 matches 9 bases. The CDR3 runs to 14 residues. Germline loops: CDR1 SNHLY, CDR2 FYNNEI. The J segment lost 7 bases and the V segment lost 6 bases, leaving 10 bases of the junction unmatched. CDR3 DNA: TGTGCCAGCAGCCGCGGGACAGGGCAGGGGGAGCAGTACTTC. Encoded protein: CASSRGTGQGEQYF.

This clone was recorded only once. This CDR3 reads CSAGDYGYTF. The CDR3 DNA reads TGCAGTGCCGGCGATTATGGCTACACCTTC. This chain connects TRBV20-1 to TRBJ1-2; no definite D call. Germline-derived CDR1 and CDR2 are DFQATT and SNEGSKA (reference sequence). CDR3 length: 10 amino acids. V dropped 6 bases and J dropped 5 bases, with 7 bases sitting between them.

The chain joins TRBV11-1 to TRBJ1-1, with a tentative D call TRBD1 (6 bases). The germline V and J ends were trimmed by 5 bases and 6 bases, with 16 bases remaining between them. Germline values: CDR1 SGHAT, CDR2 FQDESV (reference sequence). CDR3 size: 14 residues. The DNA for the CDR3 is TGTGCCAGCAGCCCAGACAGGAGGGGGGCTGAAGCTTTCTTT. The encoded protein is CASSPDRRGAEAFF.

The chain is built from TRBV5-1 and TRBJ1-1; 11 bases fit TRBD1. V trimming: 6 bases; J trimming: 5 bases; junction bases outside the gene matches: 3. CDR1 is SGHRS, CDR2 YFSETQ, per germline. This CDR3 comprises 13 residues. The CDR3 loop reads CASTDRGRTEAFF. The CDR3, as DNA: TGCGCCAGCACGGACAGGGGGCGAACTGAAGCTTTCTTT.

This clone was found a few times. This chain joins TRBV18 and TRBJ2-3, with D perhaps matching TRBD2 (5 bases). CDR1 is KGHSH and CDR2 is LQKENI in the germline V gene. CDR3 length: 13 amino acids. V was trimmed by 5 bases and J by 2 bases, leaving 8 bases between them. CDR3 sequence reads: CASSTGDTDTQYF. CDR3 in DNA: TGTGCCAGCTCAACCGGGGACACAGATACGCAGTATTTT.

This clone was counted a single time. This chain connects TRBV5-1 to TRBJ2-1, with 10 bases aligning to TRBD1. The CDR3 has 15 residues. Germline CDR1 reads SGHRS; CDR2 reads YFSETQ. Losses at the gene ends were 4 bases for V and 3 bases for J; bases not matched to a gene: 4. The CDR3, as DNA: TGCGCCAGCAGCAGGGGACAGGGGTTCTACAATGAGCAGTTCTTC. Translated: CASSRGQGFYNEQFF.

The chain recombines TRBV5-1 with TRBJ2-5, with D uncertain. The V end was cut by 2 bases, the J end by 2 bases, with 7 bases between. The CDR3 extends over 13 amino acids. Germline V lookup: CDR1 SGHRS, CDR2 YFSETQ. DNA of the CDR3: TGCGCCAGCAGCTTTATAGTACAAGAGACCCAGTACTTC. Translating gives CASSFIVQETQYF.

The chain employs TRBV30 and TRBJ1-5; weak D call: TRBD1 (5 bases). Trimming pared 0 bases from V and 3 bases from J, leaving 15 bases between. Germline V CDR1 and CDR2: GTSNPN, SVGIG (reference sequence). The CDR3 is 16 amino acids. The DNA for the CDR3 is TGTGCCTGGAGTGTCGGGACGGCAGGGCACAATCAGCCCCAGCATTTT. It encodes CAWSVGTAGHNQPQHF.

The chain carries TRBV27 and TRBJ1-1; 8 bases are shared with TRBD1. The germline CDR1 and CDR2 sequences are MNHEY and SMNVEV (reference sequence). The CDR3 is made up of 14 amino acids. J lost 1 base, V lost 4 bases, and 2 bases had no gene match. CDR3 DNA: TGTGCCAGCAGTTATCAGGGGGCGAACACTGAAGCTTTCTTT. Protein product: CASSYQGANTEAFF.

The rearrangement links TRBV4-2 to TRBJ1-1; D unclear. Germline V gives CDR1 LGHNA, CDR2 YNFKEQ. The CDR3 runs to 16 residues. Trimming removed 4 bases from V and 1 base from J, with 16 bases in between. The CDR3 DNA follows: TGTGCCAGCAGCCGGAGTCCGGCAGGCCGGAACACTGAAGCTTTCTTT. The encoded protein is CASSRSPAGRNTEAFF.

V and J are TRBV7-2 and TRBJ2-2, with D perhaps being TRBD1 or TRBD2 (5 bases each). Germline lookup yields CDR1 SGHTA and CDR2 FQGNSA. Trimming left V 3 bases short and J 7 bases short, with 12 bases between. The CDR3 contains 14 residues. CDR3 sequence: CASSFLGRNGELFF. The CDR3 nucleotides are TGTGCCAGCAGCTTCCTGGGACGTAACGGGGAGCTGTTTTTT. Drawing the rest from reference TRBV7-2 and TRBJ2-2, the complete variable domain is GAGVSQSPSNKVTEKGKDVELRCDPISGHTALYWYRQSLGQGLEFLIYFQGNSAPDKSGLPSDRFSAERTGGSVSTLTIQRTQQEDSAVYLCASSFLGRNGELFFGEGSRLTVL.

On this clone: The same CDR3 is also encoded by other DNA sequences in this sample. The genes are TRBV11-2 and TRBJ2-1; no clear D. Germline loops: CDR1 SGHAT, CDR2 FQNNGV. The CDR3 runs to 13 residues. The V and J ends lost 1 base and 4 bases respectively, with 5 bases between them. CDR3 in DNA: TGTGCCAGCAGCTTAGTAGGTTACAATGAGCAGTTCTTC. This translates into CASSLVGYNEQFF.

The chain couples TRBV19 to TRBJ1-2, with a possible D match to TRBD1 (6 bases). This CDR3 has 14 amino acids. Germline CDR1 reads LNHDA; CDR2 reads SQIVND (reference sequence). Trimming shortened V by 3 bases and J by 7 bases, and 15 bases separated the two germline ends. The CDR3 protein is CASSIVGQRGGYTF. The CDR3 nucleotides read TGTGCCAGTAGTATTGTGGGACAACGAGGTGGCTACACCTTC.